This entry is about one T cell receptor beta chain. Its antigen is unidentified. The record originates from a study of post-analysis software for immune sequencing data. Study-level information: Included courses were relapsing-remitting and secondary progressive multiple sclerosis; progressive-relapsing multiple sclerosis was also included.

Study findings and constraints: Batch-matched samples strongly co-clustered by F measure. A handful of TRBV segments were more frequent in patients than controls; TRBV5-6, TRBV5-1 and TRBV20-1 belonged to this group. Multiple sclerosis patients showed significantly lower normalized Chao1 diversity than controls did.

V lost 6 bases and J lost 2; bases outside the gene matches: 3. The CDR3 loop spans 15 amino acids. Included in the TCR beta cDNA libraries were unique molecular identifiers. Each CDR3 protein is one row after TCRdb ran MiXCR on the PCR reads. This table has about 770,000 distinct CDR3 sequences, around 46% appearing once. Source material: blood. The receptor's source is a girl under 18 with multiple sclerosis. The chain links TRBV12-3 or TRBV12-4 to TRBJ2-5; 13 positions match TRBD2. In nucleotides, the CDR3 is TGTGCCAGCAGACTAGCGGGGGGGTTGCAAGAGACCCAGTACTTC. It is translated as CASRLAGGLQETQYF.